Sequencing of this T cell receptor beta chain was carried out in a study of shared clonotypes between healthy human individuals. The data were produced by immunoSEQ multiplex PCR, yet TCRdb's version contains in-frame clones alone and is incomplete. The sample comprises more than 2,000,000 clones, 90% to 95% of which are singletons, and roughly 0.36% rests with the top ten. With 6 bases clipped from V and 4 bases from J, the junction kept 9 bases outside the gene matches. This CDR3 has 14 amino acids. The germline CDR1 and CDR2 sequences are SQVTM and ANQGSEA. The V call is TRBV29-1, the J call TRBJ1-2; the match to TRBD1 covers 9 bases. This TCR was sampled from a man aged 18 to 35 in good health. Some clones in this sample may be carry-over from other donors' samples. The specimen was naive CD4+ T cells from PBMCs. Subset indicated: CD45RA+ positively selected. CDR3: CSVTGTGRAYGYTF. In DNA, the CDR3 is TGCAGCGTCACCGGGACAGGGAGGGCCTATGGCTACACCTTC.